This T cell receptor (beta chain) is drawn from a study of control samples from healthy donors and cancer patients. Sequenced by immunoSEQ multiplex PCR; TCRdb stores in-frame clones only, minus some. The data hold approximately 150,000 clones, with approximately 92% observed a single time. With 4 bases clipped from V and 0 bases from J, the junction kept 0 bases outside the gene matches. The CDR3 runs 14 residues. CDR1 and CDR2 from the germline V gene are MNHNS and SASEGT. The J gene is TRBJ2-3, the V gene TRBV6-1, with 8 nucleotides matching TRBD2. The sequenced sample consisted of blood. This receptor was identified in a man aged 30 to 39 in good health. DNA of the CDR3: TGTGCCAGCAGTGTAGCGGGGAGCACAGATACGCAGTATTTT. It codes for CASSVAGSTDTQYF.